The 2 T cell receptor beta chains reported below all come from one sample, sequenced in a study of T cell responses to AZD1222 COVID-19 vaccine. Generated by immunoSEQ multiplex PCR, the TCRdb table keeps only in-frame clones and is missing some. The data contain 150,000 or so clones, about 93% of them seen just once; the ten biggest clones take up 5% to 6.5%. The source material was peripheral blood, sampled on day 0 of AZD1222 vaccination. These receptors were collected from an adult in good health.

The rearrangement uses TRBV7-3 and TRBJ2-3; D is perhaps TRBD2 (5 bases). The CDR3 has 17 residues. Looked up from germline, CDR1 is SGHTA and CDR2 is FQGTGA. Trimming left V 0 bases short and J 2 bases short, with 15 bases between. In DNA form, the CDR3 reads TGTGCCAGCAGCTTAACGAGGGCCAGCGCGAACACAGATACGCAGTATTTT. It is translated as CASSLTRASANTDTQYF.

The J gene is TRBJ2-2, the V gene TRBV5-1; no firm D call. Per the germline V gene, CDR1 is SGHRS and CDR2 is YFSETQ. The CDR3 loop spans 14 amino acids. The ends were cut back, 5 bases at V and 1 base at J, with 9 bases in the middle. CDR3 DNA: TGCGCCAGCAGTATTCTGGGGAACACCGGGGAGCTGTTTTTT. It codes for CASSILGNTGELFF.